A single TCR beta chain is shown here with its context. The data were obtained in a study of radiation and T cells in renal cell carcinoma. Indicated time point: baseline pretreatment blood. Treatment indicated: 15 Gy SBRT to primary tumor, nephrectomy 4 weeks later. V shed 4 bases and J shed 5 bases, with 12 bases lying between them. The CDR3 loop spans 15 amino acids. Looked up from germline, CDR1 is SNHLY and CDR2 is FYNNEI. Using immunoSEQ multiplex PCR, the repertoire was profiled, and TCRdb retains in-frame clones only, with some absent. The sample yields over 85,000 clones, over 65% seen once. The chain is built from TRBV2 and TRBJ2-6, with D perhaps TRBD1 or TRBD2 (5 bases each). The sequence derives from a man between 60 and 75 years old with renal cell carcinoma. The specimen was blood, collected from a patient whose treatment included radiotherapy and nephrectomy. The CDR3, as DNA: TGTGCCAGCAGTGTTCGGGGCAGTTGGGCCAACGTCCTGACTTTC. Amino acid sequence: CASSVRGSWANVLTF.